The 17 T cell receptor beta chains listed next were all sequenced from one sample in a study of blood T cell repertoires in COVID-19. Libraries were prepared by immunoSEQ multiplex PCR; TCRdb keeps only in-frame clonotypes and omits some of them. The sample yields fewer than 400,000 clones, 90% seen once. Material for sequencing was PBMCs or T cells enriched from blood (not recorded which). Every receptor here comes from a woman in her twenties or thirties who had been exposed to COVID-19.

J is TRBJ2-5 and V is TRBV19; 10 positions agree with TRBD2. The trim removed 5 bases at V and 5 bases at J, leaving 5 bases unmatched. Germline CDR1 is LNHDA and CDR2 is SQIVND (reference sequence). The CDR3 is 14 amino acids. The CDR3 DNA reads as TGTGCCAGTAGTGTCAGCGGGGGGGCCGAGACCCAGTACTTC. Protein: CASSVSGGAETQYF.

The chain employs TRBV19 and TRBJ1-1, with 7 bases identical to TRBD1. The ends lost 4 bases at V and 3 bases at J; junction bases unmatched: 8. CDR1 is LNHDA, CDR2 SQIVND, per germline (reference sequence). The CDR3 is 15 residues long. CDR3 amino acids: CASSRQTQGDTEAFF. The CDR3 nucleotides are TGTGCCAGTAGTAGACAGACGCAGGGGGACACTGAAGCTTTCTTT.

This chain joins TRBV19 and TRBJ1-1, with D possibly matching TRBD1 (5 bases). Germline V CDR1 and CDR2: LNHDA, SQIVND (reference sequence). The CDR3 spans 12 residues. Trimming cost V 9 bases and J 5 bases, with 13 bases left between them. CDR3: CASGIGGTEAFF. The CDR3 DNA reads as TGTGCCAGCGGAATCGGGGGGACTGAAGCTTTCTTT.

The chain carries TRBV27 and TRBJ1-2; TRBD1 is a possible D gene (5 bases). Germline V gene sequence: CDR1 MNHEY, CDR2 SMNVEV (reference sequence). Trimming left V 7 bases short and J 3 bases short, with 9 bases between. The CDR3 consists of 12 residues. The CDR3 DNA is TGTGCCAGCACTTCGGGGGACTATGGCTACACCTTC. Amino acid sequence: CASTSGDYGYTF.

The rearrangement uses TRBV5-1 and TRBJ2-7, with TRBD1 matching over 8 bases. After removal of 2 bases from V and 6 bases from J, the junction contained 7 bases not matched to a gene. This CDR3 is built from 14 residues. The germline V gene encodes CDR1 SGHRS and CDR2 YFSETQ. The CDR3 region has the DNA TGCGCCAGCAGCTTAGGACAGGGTAAAGGCGAGCAGTACTTC. As protein: CASSLGQGKGEQYF.

This clone was seen a single time. The V and J genes are TRBV14 and TRBJ1-2, with a tentative D call TRBD1 (6 bases). V lost 0 bases and J lost 5, with 16 bases in between. Germline loops: CDR1 SGHDN, CDR2 FVKESK. CDR3 length: 16 amino acids. The CDR3 sequence is CASSQDPRGAVYGYTF. DNA for the CDR3: TGTGCCAGCAGCCAAGACCCCAGGGGTGCCGTATATGGCTACACCTTC.

The V gene is TRBV3-1 (or the pseudogene TRBV3-2), the J gene TRBJ2-5; 14 positions agree with TRBD2. The CDR3 covers 17 residues. From germline, CDR1 is LGHDT and CDR2 YNNKEL (reference sequence). V gave up 1 base and J gave up 5 bases; unmatched junction bases: 6. The CDR3 region has the DNA TGTGCCAGCAGCCAAGGCGGACTAGCGGGGGGCATGGAGACCCAGTACTTC. Amino acid sequence: CASSQGGLAGGMETQYF.

This clone was seen a single time. The rearrangement joins TRBV19 to TRBJ1-2; D is possibly TRBD1 (6 bases). Germline CDR1 LNHDA, CDR2 SQIVND (reference sequence). Between the trimmed V and J ends, which lost 2 bases and 7 bases, there was a span of 11 bases. The CDR3 loop spans 13 amino acids. The DNA for the CDR3 is TGTGCCAGTAGTATACCAGGGGCGCTTGGCTACACCTTC. Protein product: CASSIPGALGYTF.

The rearrangement joins TRBV15 to TRBJ1-2; 10 bases match TRBD1. J gave up 8 bases and V 1 base, and 4 bases lay outside the gene matches. Per the germline V gene, CDR1 is LNHNV and CDR2 is YYDKDF (reference sequence). This CDR3 spans 14 amino acids. The CDR3 loop reads CATSRATTGGGYTF. CDR3 DNA sequence: TGTGCCACCAGCAGAGCTACGACAGGGGGCGGCTACACCTTC.

This sequence joins TRBV7-2 and TRBJ2-3; 7 bases line up with TRBD2. This CDR3 spans 15 amino acids. V shed 3 bases, J shed 3 bases, and the junction held 6 bases outside the gene matches. Looked up from germline, CDR1 is SGHTA and CDR2 is FQGNSA. The CDR3: CASSLQQAGTDTQYF. The CDR3 DNA reads TGTGCCAGCAGCTTGCAGCAAGCGGGAACAGATACGCAGTATTTT.

This chain uses TRBV27 with TRBJ2-4, with 9 bases matching TRBD1. CDR1 and CDR2 (germline): MNHEY, SMNVEV (reference sequence). V was clipped by 2 bases and J by 8 bases; unmatched bases: 7. The CDR3 loop spans 15 amino acids. The CDR3 nucleotides are TGTGCCAGCAGTTTAGTCGGGACAGGGAGGTACATTCAGTACTTC. It translates to CASSLVGTGRYIQYF.

The rearrangement links TRBV2 to TRBJ1-2; D possibly corresponds to TRBD1 (6 bases). CDR1 SNHLY and CDR2 FYNNEI come from the germline V gene. The CDR3 consists of 14 residues. V was shortened by 4 bases and J by 1 base, with 10 bases between the two germline ends. CDR3 nucleotides: TGTGCCAGCAGTGCGAGCAGGGGTAACTATGGCTACACCTTC. The encoded protein is CASSASRGNYGYTF.

This chain uses TRBV6-5 with TRBJ1-4; TRBD1 might be the D (6 bases). CDR1 and CDR2 from the germline V gene are MNHEY and SVGAGI. V was pared by 6 bases and J by 8 bases, with 16 bases between. CDR3 length equals 14 residues. The CDR3 coding sequence is TGTGCCAGCAGACCCAGGGGTGTGCGCGAAAAACTGTTTTTT. Protein sequence: CASRPRGVREKLFF.

Details on this clone: At the DNA level, this CDR3 is encoded by other sequences in the same sample as well. The V and J genes are TRBV7-9 and TRBJ2-1, with a weak D call TRBD1 (5 bases). Germline CDR1 SEHNR, CDR2 FQNEAQ (reference sequence). The V gene lost 2 bases and the J gene lost 6 bases, with 8 bases spanning the gap. The CDR3 covers 13 residues. The CDR3 is CASSLRGGNEQFF. The CDR3 nucleotides read TGTGCCAGCAGCTTAAGGGGCGGCAATGAGCAGTTCTTC.

Here the CDR3 reads CSVVLAGTYEQYF. As DNA, the CDR3 is TGCAGCGTTGTCTTGGCAGGGACCTACGAGCAGTACTTC. This chain uses TRBV29-1 with TRBJ2-7; weak D call: TRBD1 (5 bases). The CDR3 contains 13 residues. Deletions cut 4 bases from V and 2 bases from J, with 12 bases between. Germline lookup yields CDR1 SQVTM and CDR2 ANQGSEA.

A word on this clone: At one end, the junction sequence differs from germline, possibly due to a read error. The rearrangement uses TRBV10-3 and TRBJ2-7; 9 bases are a match to TRBD1. Germline assignment: CDR1 ENHRY and CDR2 SYGVKD. The CDR3 consists of 13 residues. CDR3 sequence (DNA): TGTGCCATCAGTGAGGTTGGGGGACAGGGATTTTCCTTC. It yields the protein CAISEVGGQGFSF.

The rearrangement joins TRBV6-5 to TRBJ2-1, with D tentatively TRBD2 (6 bases). The V gene's germline CDR1 is MNHEY and CDR2 SVGAGI. This CDR3 is built from 14 residues. Trimming cost V 6 bases and J 8 bases, with 17 bases left between them. The CDR3 spells CASRTPGGQDEQFF. CDR3 nucleotides: TGTGCCAGCAGAACCCCAGGAGGGCAGGATGAGCAGTTCTTC.